One and the same sample provided the 20 T cell receptor beta chains below, sequenced in a study of CXCR3-negative and CXCR3-positive naive CD8 T cells. Study-level results: Greater hydrophobicity was found in TRB CDR3s of CXCR3-positive naive cells than of CXCR3-negative naive cells.

It was by 5' RACE with UMI labels that the TRB cDNA libraries were prepared. From the 5' RACE reads, TCRdb lists one entry per CDR3 protein and no DNA. The table lists under 75,000 distinct CDR3 sequences. The antigens of these receptors remain unknown. Source material: naive CXCR3+ CD8+ T cells from blood. Subset noted: CD45RO-CCR7+CD27+CD95- naive CD8+ T cells expressing CXCR3 (TNR3+). The receptors were sampled from a human donor in good health. Some clones in this sample may be carry-over from other donors' samples.

The chain carries TRBV9 and TRBJ2-7; absent DNA, TCRdb's TRBD1 call cannot be checked. The CDR3 sequence is 14 residues long. The germline V gene has CDR1 SGDLS and CDR2 YYNGEE. CDR3: CASSVTGGSYEQYF.

This chain joins TRBV6-5 and TRBJ2-7; TCRdb calls TRBD1, which cannot be checked without DNA. The germline V gene encodes CDR1 MNHEY and CDR2 SVGAGI. This CDR3 is 14 amino acids long. The CDR3 sequence: CASSYFGQVYEQYF.

The chain uses TRBV6-6 and TRBJ2-5. Looked up from germline, CDR1 is MNHNY and CDR2 is SVGAGI (reference sequence). The CDR3 loop spans 16 amino acids. CDR3 sequence reads: CASSYPIVSKAETQYF.

The rearrangement joins TRBV3-1 to TRBJ1-4; the D call of TRBD1 rests on TCRdb alone, since no DNA is present to check it. Germline-derived CDR1 and CDR2 are LGHDT and YNNKEL (reference sequence). The length of the CDR3 is 15 residues. CDR3: CASSQNLGANEKLFF.

V is TRBV7-2 and J is TRBJ2-7. Per the germline V gene, CDR1 is SGHTA and CDR2 is FQGNSA. The CDR3 length is 13 residues. CDR3 residues: CASSSVPTYEQYF.

V gene TRBV6-5 combines with J gene TRBJ2-5; TCRdb's D gene call, TRBD1, goes unchecked for lack of DNA. From germline, CDR1 is MNHEY and CDR2 SVGAGI. The CDR3 is 15 residues long. The CDR3 region is CASSYSGIPQETQYF.

The chain recombines TRBV5-1 with TRBJ2-1; TCRdb proposes TRBD1, but this gene call is untestable without DNA. The CDR3 is made up of 14 amino acids. The germline CDR1 and CDR2 sequences are SGHRS and YFSETQ. This CDR3 reads CASSLASGYNEQFF.

The chain combines TRBV23-1 with TRBJ1-6; TCRdb outputs TRBD1, but without DNA this stays unchecked. TRBV23-1 is assigned to the ORF class and has an uncertain function. The CDR3 totals 17 residues. CDR3: CASSQPPIGTGNSPLHF.

The CDR3 spells CASSQGLAGAYEQYF. The chain recombines TRBV3-1 with TRBJ2-7; checking the TCRdb D call of TRBD2 is not possible without DNA. Germline V gene sequence: CDR1 LGHDT, CDR2 YNNKEL (reference sequence). This CDR3 is 15 amino acids long.

The chain employs TRBV14 and TRBJ2-1; TCRdb names TRBD2, which stays unverified in the absence of DNA. The germline gives CDR1 SGHDN, CDR2 FVKESK. CDR3 length equals 16 residues. CDR3 residues: CASSQTRQGVGNEQFF.

The rearrangement links TRBV6-5 to TRBJ1-2; there is no DNA to check the TCRdb D call of TRBD1. Per germline, CDR1 MNHEY and CDR2 SVGAGI. The CDR3 spans 16 residues. The CDR3: CASRTHRDREPYGYTF.

The rearrangement uses TRBV6-2 or TRBV6-3 and TRBJ2-1; checking the TCRdb D call of TRBD2 is not possible without DNA. This CDR3 comprises 17 residues. Germline V gene data show CDR1 as MNHEY and CDR2 as SVGEGT. CDR3 amino acids: CASSYTTSGGALNEQFF.

The rearrangement joins TRBV29-1 to TRBJ2-5; the TCRdb call, TRBD1, lacks DNA for checking. The germline CDR1 and CDR2 sequences are SQVTM and ANQGSEA. This CDR3 contains 16 residues. The CDR3 reads CSVVPGQGINQETQYF.

The chain recombines TRBV4-3 with TRBJ1-2. The CDR3 loop spans 16 amino acids. Germline V lookup: CDR1 LGHNA, CDR2 YSLEER. CDR3 sequence reads: CASSQDGTSNGYGYTF.

This chain joins TRBV12-3 or TRBV12-4 and TRBJ2-1; TCRdb outputs TRBD2, but without DNA this stays unchecked. The CDR3 loop spans 14 amino acids. This CDR3 is CATRSGDTYNEQFF.

This chain uses TRBV6-5 with TRBJ2-1; TCRdb gives TRBD1 as the D gene, but with no DNA this cannot be confirmed. CDR1 and CDR2 from the germline V gene are MNHEY and SVGAGI. The CDR3 runs to 15 residues. This CDR3 is CASSQGTGWSNEQFF.

CDR3 residues: CASSLVAAPYNEQFF. The V and J genes are TRBV5-1 and TRBJ2-1; TCRdb names TRBD1, which stays unverified in the absence of DNA. The CDR3 contains 15 residues. The germline V gene encodes CDR1 SGHRS and CDR2 YFSETQ.

The J gene is TRBJ2-1, the V gene TRBV4-3. The CDR3 sequence is 15 residues long. CDR1 is LGHNA, CDR2 YSLEER, per germline. The CDR3 reads CASSQDSNGYNEQFF.

The rearrangement joins TRBV20-1 to TRBJ1-1; the D gene TCRdb calls, TRBD1, cannot be checked with no DNA. This CDR3 contains 16 residues. The V gene's germline CDR1 is DFQATT and CDR2 SNEGSKA (reference sequence). This CDR3 is CSARDYRGEENTEAFF.

The chain links TRBV14 to TRBJ2-3. From germline, CDR1 is SGHDN and CDR2 FVKESK. The CDR3 length is 15 residues. The CDR3 sequence: CASSQNGWLADTQYF.